The clone carrying this T cell receptor beta chain was detected only once. Tens of millions of PBMCs supplied genomic DNA for unsorted samples. This specimen comes from a study of shared clonotypes between healthy human individuals. Ten immunoSEQ deep assay plates were used by the authors to sequence unsorted PBMC DNA. Generated by immunoSEQ multiplex PCR, the TCRdb table keeps only in-frame clones and is missing some. The data contain some 470,000 clones, 76% of them singletons. The specimen sequenced was PBMCs. This sequence originates from a woman in her thirties or forties in good health. Some clones in this sample may be carry-over from other donors' samples.

For the CDR3, the DNA is TGTGCCAGCAGCCAAGAAGGATCCTCCTACAATGAGCAGTTCTTC. Its translation is CASSQEGSSYNEQFF. This chain uses TRBV4-2 with TRBJ2-1; D gene unclear. Trimming stripped 0 bases from V and 0 bases from J, with 6 bases between. This CDR3 contains 15 residues. Germline loops: CDR1 LGHNA, CDR2 YNFKEQ.